Sequencing of this T cell receptor (beta chain) was carried out in a study of T cell clones after liver transplantation. Comments on this clone: Its antigen is unknown.

Notes on the study in general: In two subjects, few donor cells limited the measurable donor-reactive repertoire.

Libraries were prepared by immunoSEQ multiplex PCR; TCRdb keeps only in-frame clonotypes and omits some of them. The repertoire holds about 16,000 clones, with around 84% as singletons. CDR3 length: 13 residues. Between the trimmed V and J ends, which lost 3 bases and 5 bases, there was a span of 10 bases. CDR1 is SGDLS and CDR2 is YYNGEE in the germline V gene. Unstimulated PBMCs were sorted into CD3+CD4+ and CD3+CD8+ populations. This receptor was identified in a human patient who received a liver transplant. The graft donor may account for some of the T cells. The sample in question was CD8+ T cells from blood, obtained roughly 50 months after liver transplant. The chain recombines TRBV9 with TRBJ2-3; D gene unclear. The CDR3 bases are TGTGCCAGCAGCGCTCCTTGGCGAGATACGCAGTATTTT. Translated: CASSAPWRDTQYF.